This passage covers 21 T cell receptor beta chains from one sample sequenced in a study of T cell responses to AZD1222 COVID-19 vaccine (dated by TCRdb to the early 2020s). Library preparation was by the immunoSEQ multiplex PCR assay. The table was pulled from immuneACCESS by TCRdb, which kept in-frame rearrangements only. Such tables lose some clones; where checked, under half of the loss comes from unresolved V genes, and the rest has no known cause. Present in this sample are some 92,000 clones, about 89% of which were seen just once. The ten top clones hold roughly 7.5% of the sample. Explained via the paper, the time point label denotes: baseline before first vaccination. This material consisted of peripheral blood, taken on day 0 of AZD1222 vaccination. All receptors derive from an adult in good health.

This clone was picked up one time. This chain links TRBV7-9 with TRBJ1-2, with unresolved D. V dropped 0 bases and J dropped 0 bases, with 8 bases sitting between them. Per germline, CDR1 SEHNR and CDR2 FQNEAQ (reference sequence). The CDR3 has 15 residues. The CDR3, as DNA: TGTGCCAGCAGCTTAGCTAACAAAGCTAACTATGGCTACACCTTC. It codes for CASSLANKANYGYTF.

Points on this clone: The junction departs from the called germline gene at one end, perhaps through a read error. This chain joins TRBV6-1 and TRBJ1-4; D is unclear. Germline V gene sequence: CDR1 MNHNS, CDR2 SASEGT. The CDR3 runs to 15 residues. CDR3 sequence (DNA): TGTGCCAGCCGTGACCGGTCTCTAGATAATGAAAAACTGTTTTTT. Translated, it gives CASRDRSLDNEKLFF.

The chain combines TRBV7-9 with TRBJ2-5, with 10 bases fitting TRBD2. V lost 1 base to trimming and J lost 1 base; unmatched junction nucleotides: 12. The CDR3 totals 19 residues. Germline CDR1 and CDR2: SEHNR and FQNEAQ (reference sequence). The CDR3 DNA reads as TGTGCCAGCAGCTTAGTACTGTCTAGCGGGAGCCCAGGCCAAGAGACCCAGTACTTC. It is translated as CASSLVLSSGSPGQETQYF.

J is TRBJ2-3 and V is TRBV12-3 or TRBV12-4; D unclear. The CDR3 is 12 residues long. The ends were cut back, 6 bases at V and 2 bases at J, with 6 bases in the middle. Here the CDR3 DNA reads TGTGCCAGCAGACTCCTCACAGATACGCAGTATTTT. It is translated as CASRLLTDTQYF.

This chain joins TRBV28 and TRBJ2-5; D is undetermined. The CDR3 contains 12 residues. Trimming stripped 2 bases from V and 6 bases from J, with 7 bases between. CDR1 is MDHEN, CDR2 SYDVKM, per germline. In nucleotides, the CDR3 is TGTGCCAGCAGTTTAAGGTTCAAGACCCAGTACTTC. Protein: CASSLRFKTQYF.

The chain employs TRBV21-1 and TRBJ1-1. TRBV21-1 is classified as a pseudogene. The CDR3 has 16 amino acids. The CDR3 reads CASSKAGGFAYTEAFF. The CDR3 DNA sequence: TGTGCCAGCAGCAAAGCGGGGGGGTTCGCGTACACTGAAGCTTTCTTT.

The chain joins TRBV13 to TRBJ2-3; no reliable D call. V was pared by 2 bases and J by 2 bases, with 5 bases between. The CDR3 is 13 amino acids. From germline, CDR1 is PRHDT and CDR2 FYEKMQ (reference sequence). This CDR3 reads CASSLSYTDTQYF. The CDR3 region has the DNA TGTGCCAGCAGCTTAAGTTACACAGATACGCAGTATTTT.

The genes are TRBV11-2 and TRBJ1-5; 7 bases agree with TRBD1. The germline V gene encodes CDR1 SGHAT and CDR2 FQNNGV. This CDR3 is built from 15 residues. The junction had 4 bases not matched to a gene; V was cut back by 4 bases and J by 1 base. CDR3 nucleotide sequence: TGTGCCAGCAGCTCGACAGGGCGAAGCAATCAGCCCCAGCATTTT. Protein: CASSSTGRSNQPQHF.

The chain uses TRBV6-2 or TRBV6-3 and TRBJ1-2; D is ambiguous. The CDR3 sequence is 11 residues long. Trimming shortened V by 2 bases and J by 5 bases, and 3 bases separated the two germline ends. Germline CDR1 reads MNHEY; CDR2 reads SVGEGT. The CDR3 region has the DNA TGTGCCAGCAGTTACATGTATGGCTACACCTTC. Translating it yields CASSYMYGYTF.

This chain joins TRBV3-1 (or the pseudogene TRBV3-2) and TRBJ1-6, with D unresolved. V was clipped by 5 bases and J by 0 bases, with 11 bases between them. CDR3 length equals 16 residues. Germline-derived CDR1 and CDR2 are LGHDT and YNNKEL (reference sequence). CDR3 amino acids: CASSSSSSSYNSPLHF. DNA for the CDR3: TGTGCCAGCAGCTCCTCCTCGAGCTCCTATAATTCACCCCTCCACTTT.

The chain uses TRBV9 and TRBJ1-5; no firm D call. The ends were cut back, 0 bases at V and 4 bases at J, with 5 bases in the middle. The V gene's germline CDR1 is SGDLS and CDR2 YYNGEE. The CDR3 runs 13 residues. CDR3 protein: CASSVEVNQPQHF. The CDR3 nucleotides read TGTGCCAGCAGCGTAGAAGTAAATCAGCCCCAGCATTTT.

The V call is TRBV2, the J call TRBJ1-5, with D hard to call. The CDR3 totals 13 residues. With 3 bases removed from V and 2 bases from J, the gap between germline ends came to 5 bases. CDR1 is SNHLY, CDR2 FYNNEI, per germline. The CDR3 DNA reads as TGTGCCAGCAGTGAGCGCGGCAATCAGCCCCAGCATTTT. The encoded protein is CASSERGNQPQHF.

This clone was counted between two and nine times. CDR3 protein: CASSLGTSGGVGEQFF. The CDR3 DNA follows: TGTGCCAGCAGCCTCGGGACTAGCGGGGGGGTCGGTGAGCAGTTCTTC. V usage is TRBV7-2 and J usage is TRBJ2-1, with 16 nucleotides matching TRBD2. This CDR3 has 16 residues. With 5 bases clipped from V and 9 bases from J, the junction kept 7 bases outside the gene matches. Germline CDR1 reads SGHTA; CDR2 reads FQGNSA.

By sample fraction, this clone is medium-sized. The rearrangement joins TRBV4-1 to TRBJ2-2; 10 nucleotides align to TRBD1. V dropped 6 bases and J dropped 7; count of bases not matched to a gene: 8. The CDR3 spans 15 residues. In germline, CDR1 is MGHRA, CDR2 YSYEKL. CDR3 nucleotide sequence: TGCGCCAGCAGTCCCGGGACAGGGGATGTCGGGGAGCTGTTTTTT. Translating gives CASSPGTGDVGELFF.

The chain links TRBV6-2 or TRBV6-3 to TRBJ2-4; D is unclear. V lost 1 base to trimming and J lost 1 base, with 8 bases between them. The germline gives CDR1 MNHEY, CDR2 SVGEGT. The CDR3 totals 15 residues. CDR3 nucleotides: TGTGCCAGCAGTTACTTCGTATCGGCCAAAAACATTCAGTACTTC. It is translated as CASSYFVSAKNIQYF.

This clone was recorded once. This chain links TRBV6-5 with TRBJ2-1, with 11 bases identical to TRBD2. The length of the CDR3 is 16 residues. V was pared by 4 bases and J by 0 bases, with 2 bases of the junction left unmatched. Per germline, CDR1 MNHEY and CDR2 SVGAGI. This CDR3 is CASSSSGGNSYNEQFF. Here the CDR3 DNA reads TGTGCCAGCAGTTCTAGCGGGGGGAACTCCTACAATGAGCAGTTCTTC.

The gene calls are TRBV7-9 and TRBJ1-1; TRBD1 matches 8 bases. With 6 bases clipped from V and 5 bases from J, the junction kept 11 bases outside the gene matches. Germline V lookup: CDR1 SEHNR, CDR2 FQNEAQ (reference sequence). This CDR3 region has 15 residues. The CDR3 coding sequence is TGTGCCAGCAGTCCCGGACAGGGATGGGCAACTGAAGCTTTCTTT. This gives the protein CASSPGQGWATEAFF.

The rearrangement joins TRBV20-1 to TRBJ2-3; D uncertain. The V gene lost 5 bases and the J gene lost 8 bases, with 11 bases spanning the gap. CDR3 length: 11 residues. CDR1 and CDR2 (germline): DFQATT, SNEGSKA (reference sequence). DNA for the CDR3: TGCAGTGCTCCCGACGCAGGTACGCAGTATTTT. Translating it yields CSAPDAGTQYF.

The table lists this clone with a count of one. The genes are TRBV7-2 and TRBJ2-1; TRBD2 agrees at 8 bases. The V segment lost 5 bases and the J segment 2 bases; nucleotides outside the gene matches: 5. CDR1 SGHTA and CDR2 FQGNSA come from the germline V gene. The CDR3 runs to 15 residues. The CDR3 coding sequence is TGTGCCAGCAGCCGGAGCGGGGGAACCTACAATGAGCAGTTCTTC. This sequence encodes CASSRSGGTYNEQFF.

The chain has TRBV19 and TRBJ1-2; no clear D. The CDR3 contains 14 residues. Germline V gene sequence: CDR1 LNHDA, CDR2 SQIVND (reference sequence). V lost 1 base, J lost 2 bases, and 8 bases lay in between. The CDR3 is CASSIVGGNYGYTF. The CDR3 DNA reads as TGTGCCAGTAGTATAGTCGGAGGGAACTATGGCTACACCTTC.

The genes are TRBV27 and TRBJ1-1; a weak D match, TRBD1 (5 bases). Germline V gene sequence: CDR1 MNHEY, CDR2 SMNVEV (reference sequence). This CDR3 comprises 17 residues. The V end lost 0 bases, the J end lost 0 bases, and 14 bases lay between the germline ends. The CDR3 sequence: CASSLSGENPMNTEAFF. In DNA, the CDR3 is TGTGCCAGCAGTTTATCAGGGGAGAACCCCATGAACACTGAAGCTTTCTTT.